The 17 T cell receptor beta chains below come from one sample, sequenced in a study of blood T cells in healthy people across ages. Primed by a sample-barcoded 5' primer and a J-beta primer mix, a second PCR proceeded for about 6 to 11 cycles. TCRdb re-derived calls from the 5' RACE reads in MiXCR, one entry per CDR3 protein. Of around 1,000,000 distinct CDR3 sequences in the sample, around two fifths were seen once. Input material: blood. These receptors came from a young man in good health.

Worth noting for this clonotype: The junction does not match germline at one end; this may be a read error. The genes are TRBV2 and TRBJ2-1, with 11 bases matching TRBD1. The J call is doubtful: the DNA matches TRBJ2-7 better. The CDR3 spans 12 residues. Germline-derived CDR1 and CDR2 are SNHLY and FYNNEI. Here the CDR3 reads CATGQGVYGQYF. The CDR3 region has the DNA TGTGCCACGGGACAGGGGGTGTACGGGCAGTACTTC.

Written as DNA, the CDR3 is TGTGCCAGCAGCCGGGGACAGGACTACACAGATACGCAGTATTTT. It specifies CASSRGQDYTDTQYF. J is TRBJ2-3 and V is TRBV7-2; 8 positions match TRBD1. The CDR3 has 15 residues. The J segment lost 2 bases and the V segment lost 5 bases, leaving 6 bases of the junction unmatched. The germline gives CDR1 SGHTA, CDR2 FQGNSA.

The CDR3, as DNA: TGTGCCAGCGGCACAGGAGGGTCGAGCGGCTACACCTTC. Residues: CASGTGGSSGYTF. The chain has TRBV12-3 or TRBV12-4 and TRBJ1-2; perhaps TRBD1 as D (5 bases). V shed 8 bases and J shed 8 bases, with 18 bases lying between them. CDR3 length: 13 amino acids.

Turning to this clonotype: A much more abundant neighbour one base away suggests this may be a read error. CDR3 sequence reads: CASSERGTDTQYF. In DNA form, the CDR3 reads TGTGCCAGCAGCGAACGGGGCACAGATACGCAGTATTTT. The chain joins TRBV7-2 to TRBJ2-3; D gene uncertain. V was trimmed by 5 bases and J by 1 base, leaving 7 bases between them. Germline V gene lookup returns CDR1 SGHTA and CDR2 FQGNSA. The CDR3 spans 13 residues.

The gene calls are TRBV20-1 and TRBJ2-7, with TRBD2 matching 8 bases. The J call could be wrong; TRBJ2-5 is a better fit for the DNA end. This CDR3 is 14 amino acids long. Germline values: CDR1 DFQATT, CDR2 SNEGSKA (reference sequence). The CDR3 bases are TGCAGTGCTAAACGGGGGGGGCTGGAAGAGACCCAGTACTTC. Amino acids: CSAKRGGLEETQYF.

As regards this clonotype: This may be a read error: a much more frequent sequence differs by one nucleotide. The rearrangement uses TRBV21-1 and TRBJ1-6. TRBV21-1 is annotated as a pseudogene. There are 17 residues in the CDR3. The CDR3 bases are TGTGTCAGCAGCCTTCTTGAGGCCGAGTTGGGGAATTCACCCCTCCACTTT. It codes for CVSSLLEAELGNSPLHF.

This clonotype was detected only a few times. The chain has TRBV6-1 and TRBJ1-5; no reliable D call. Trimming left V 1 base short and J 1 base short, with 14 bases between. This CDR3 is built from 17 residues. CDR1 and CDR2 from the germline V gene are MNHNS and SASEGT. The CDR3 is CASSEGSPGYSNQPQHF. In nucleotides, the CDR3 is TGTGCCAGCAGTGAAGGTTCACCCGGTTACAGCAATCAGCCCCAGCATTTT.

The gene calls are TRBV5-6 and TRBJ2-4, with TRBD1 matching over 9 bases. Germline V gene sequence: CDR1 SGHDT, CDR2 YYEEEE. V trimming: 7 bases; J trimming: 4 bases; junction bases outside the gene matches: 6. The CDR3 extends over 14 amino acids. The CDR3 sequence is CASQTGQGKNIQYF. The DNA for the CDR3 is TGTGCCAGCCAAACCGGACAGGGGAAAAACATTCAGTACTTC.

At least ten counts were recorded for this clonotype. The chain combines TRBV9 with TRBJ2-1; D assignment may be TRBD1 or TRBD2 (7 bases each). The ends were cut back, 3 bases at V and 4 bases at J, with 14 bases in the middle. There are 15 residues in the CDR3. Per germline, CDR1 SGDLS and CDR2 YYNGEE. The CDR3 DNA follows: TGTGCCAGCAGCGCAGGGGGGGCCAGTTACAATGAGCAGTTCTTC. Amino acid sequence: CASSAGGASYNEQFF.

V usage is TRBV4-3 and J usage is TRBJ2-1; D call uncertain. Germline CDR1 reads LGHNA; CDR2 reads YSLEER. Trimming left V 1 base short and J 4 bases short, with 11 bases between. This CDR3 contains 15 residues. The CDR3 DNA reads TGCGCCAGCAGCCAAGGGAGCCGGAAATACAATGAGCAGTTCTTC. Amino acid sequence: CASSQGSRKYNEQFF.

A few counts support this clonotype. This sequence joins TRBV20-1 and TRBJ1-2, with a weak D call TRBD1 (6 bases). Trimming removed 1 base from V and 3 bases from J, with 12 bases in between. The CDR3 contains 14 residues. The germline V gene has CDR1 DFQATT and CDR2 SNEGSKA (reference sequence). The CDR3 region has the DNA TGCAGTGCTAGAGTGGTGGGGGCTGACTATGGCTACACCTTC. This encodes CSARVVGADYGYTF.

This clonotype was seen only a few times. This rearrangement joins TRBV20-1 to TRBJ2-1, with 11 bases lining up with TRBD2. CDR1 and CDR2 from the germline V gene are DFQATT and SNEGSKA (reference sequence). With 6 bases clipped from V and 7 bases from J, the junction kept 8 bases outside the gene matches. The CDR3 is 14 amino acids. The CDR3 spells CSAETSGGSNEQFF. The CDR3 DNA is TGCAGTGCCGAAACTAGCGGGGGTAGTAATGAGCAGTTCTTC.

V usage is TRBV6-2 or TRBV6-3 and J usage is TRBJ2-3, with TRBD2 as a possible D gene (5 bases). The V end was cut by 10 bases, the J end by 6 bases, with 11 bases between. CDR3 length equals 11 residues. CDR1 and CDR2 (germline): MNHEY, SVGEGT. The CDR3 region has the DNA TGTGCCACCGTGTGGAGGGATACGCAGTATTTT. It specifies CATVWRDTQYF.

This clonotype was seen more than once but under ten times. The chain uses TRBV11-2 and TRBJ1-2; D call uncertain. Trimming took off 1 base at V and 4 bases at J, with 10 bases between the two ends. The V gene's germline CDR1 is SGHAT and CDR2 FQNNGV. The CDR3 consists of 14 residues. The CDR3 bases are TGTGCCAGCAGCTTAGGGTCCCACTTCTATGGCTACACCTTC. This encodes CASSLGSHFYGYTF.

The rearrangement uses TRBV20-1 and TRBJ2-1; 9 bases match TRBD2. Germline values: CDR1 DFQATT, CDR2 SNEGSKA (reference sequence). This CDR3 region has 16 residues. J gave up 0 bases and V 2 bases, and 5 bases lay outside the gene matches. The CDR3 spells CSARSSGAGSYNEQFF. CDR3 bases: TGCAGTGCTAGATCTAGCGGGGCGGGCTCCTACAATGAGCAGTTCTTC.

J is TRBJ1-5 and V is TRBV7-2; no definite D call. This CDR3 spans 15 amino acids. Trimming cost V 1 base and J 0 bases, with 7 bases left between them. Germline V gene lookup returns CDR1 SGHTA and CDR2 FQGNSA. The CDR3 loop is CASSLVGTSNQPQHF. As DNA, the CDR3 is TGTGCCAGCAGCTTAGTAGGTACTAGCAATCAGCCCCAGCATTTT.

This chain links TRBV5-1 with TRBJ2-1; 9 bases line up with TRBD2. This CDR3 region has 16 residues. CDR1 is SGHRS, CDR2 YFSETQ, per germline. The junction had 11 bases not matched to a gene; V was cut back by 0 bases and J by 10 bases. The CDR3, as DNA: TGCGCCAGCAGCTTGGAGGGTAGCGGGGGCCGATCGGAGCAGTTCTTC. Its translation is CASSLEGSGGRSEQFF.